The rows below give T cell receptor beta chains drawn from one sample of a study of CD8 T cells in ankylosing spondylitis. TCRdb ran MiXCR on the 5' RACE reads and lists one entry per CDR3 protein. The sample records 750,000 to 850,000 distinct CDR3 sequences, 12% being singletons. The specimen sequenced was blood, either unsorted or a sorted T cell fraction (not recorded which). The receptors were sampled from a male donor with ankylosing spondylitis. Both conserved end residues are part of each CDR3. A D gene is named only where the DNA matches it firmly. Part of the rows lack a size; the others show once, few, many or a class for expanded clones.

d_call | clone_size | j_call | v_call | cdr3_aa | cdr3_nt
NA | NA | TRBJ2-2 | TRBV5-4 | CASSLWQIGELFF | TGTGCCAGCAGCTTGTGGCAGATCGGGGAGCTGTTTTTT
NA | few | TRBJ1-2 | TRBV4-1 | CASSPVLIDGSGYTF | TGCGCCAGCAGCCCAGTGTTGATCGACGGCTCTGGCTACACCTTC
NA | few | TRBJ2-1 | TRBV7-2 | CASTYRGSPYNEQFF | TGTGCCAGCACCTACCGGGGGTCACCCTACAATGAGCAGTTCTTC
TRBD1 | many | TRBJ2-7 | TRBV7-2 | CASSRGQGTEQYF | TGTGCCAGCAGTCGGGGACAGGGGACCGAGCAGTACTTC
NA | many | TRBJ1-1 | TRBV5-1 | CASSLAPGSKGEAFF | TGCGCCAGCAGCTTGGCCCCCGGGAGTAAGGGTGAAGCTTTCTTT
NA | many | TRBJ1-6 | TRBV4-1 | CASRSRDDGSSYNSPLHF | TGCGCCAGCCGATCGCGGGACGACGGGAGCTCCTATAATTCACCCCTCCACTTT
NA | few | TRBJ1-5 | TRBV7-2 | CASSLPAVSNQPQHF | TGTGCCAGCAGCCTCCCGGCCGTTAGCAATCAGCCCCAGCATTTT
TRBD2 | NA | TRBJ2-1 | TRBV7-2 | CASSLVQREGSENEQFF | TGTGCCAGCAGCTTAGTCCAGCGGGAGGGCTCAGAGAATGAGCAGTTCTTC
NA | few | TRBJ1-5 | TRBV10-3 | CAISDGPVSQPQHF | TGTGCCATCAGTGACGGCCCCGTGAGCCAGCCCCAGCATTTT
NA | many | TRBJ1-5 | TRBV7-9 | CASSLMDGSPQHF | TGTGCCAGCAGCTTAATGGATGGAAGCCCCCAGCATTTT
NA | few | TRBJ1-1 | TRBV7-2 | CASSLLGTRAGLAFF | TGTGCCAGCAGCTTATTGGGGACAAGGGCTGGCCTAGCTTTCTTT
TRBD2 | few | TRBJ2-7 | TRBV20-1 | CSARLAGVRGAEQYF | TGCAGTGCTAGACTAGCGGGAGTCCGTGGGGCCGAGCAGTACTTC
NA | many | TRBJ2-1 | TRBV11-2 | CASSTASSYNEQFF | TGTGCCAGCAGCACGGCCAGCTCCTACAATGAGCAGTTCTTC
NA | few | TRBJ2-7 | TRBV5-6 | CASSLRVDEQYF | TGTGCCAGCAGCCTACGGGTAGACGAGCAGTACTTC
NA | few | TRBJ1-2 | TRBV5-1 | CASSPFGARGYTF | TGCGCCAGCAGTCCATTCGGGGCGCGTGGCTACACCTTC
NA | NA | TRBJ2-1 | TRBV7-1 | CASSAAAYSEQFF | TGTGCCAGCAGCGCAGCGGCGTACAGTGAGCAGTTCTTC
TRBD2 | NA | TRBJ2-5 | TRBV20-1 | CSAPTSYEETQYF | TGCAGTGCTCCGACTAGCTACGAAGAGACCCAGTACTTC
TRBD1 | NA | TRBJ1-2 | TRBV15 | CATSREGQGYGYTF | TGTGCCACCAGCAGGGAGGGACAGGGATATGGCTACACCTTC
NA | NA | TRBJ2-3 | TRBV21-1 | CASSKASGADTQYF | TGTGCCAGCAGCAAAGCCTCGGGAGCAGATACGCAGTATTTT
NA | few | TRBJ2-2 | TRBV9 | CASSVTSNTGELFF | TGTGCCAGCAGCGTCACATCGAACACCGGGGAGCTGTTTTTT
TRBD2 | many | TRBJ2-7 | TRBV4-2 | CASSQELAGVIYEQYF | TGTGCCAGCAGCCAAGAACTAGCGGGAGTAATCTACGAGCAGTACTTC
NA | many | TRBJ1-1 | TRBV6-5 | CASSYSINWDTEAFF | TGTGCCAGCAGTTACTCGATCAATTGGGACACTGAAGCTTTCTTT
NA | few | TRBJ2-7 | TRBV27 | CASSSLDSYEQYF | TGTGCCAGCAGTTCGTTGGACTCCTACGAGCAGTACTTC
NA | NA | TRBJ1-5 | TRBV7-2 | CASSLRVSQPQHF | TGTGCCAGCAGCTTGAGGGTGAGCCAGCCCCAGCATTTT
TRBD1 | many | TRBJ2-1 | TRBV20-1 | CSASRDRGYNEQFF | TGCAGTGCTAGCCGGGACAGGGGTTACAATGAGCAGTTCTTC
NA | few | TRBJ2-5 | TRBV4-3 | CASSQGHSQETQYF | TGCGCCAGCAGCCAAGGACACAGTCAAGAGACCCAGTACTTC
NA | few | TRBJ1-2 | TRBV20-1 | CSAASGGDYGYTF | TGCAGTGCCGCGTCGGGGGGCGACTATGGCTACACCTTC
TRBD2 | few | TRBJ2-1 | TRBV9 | CASSVGWSGGSSYNEQFF | TGTGCCAGCAGCGTAGGTTGGAGCGGGGGAAGCTCCTACAATGAGCAGTTCTTC
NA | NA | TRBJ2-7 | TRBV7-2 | CASSLSGLTYEQYF | TGTGCCAGCAGCTTAAGCGGCCTTACCTACGAGCAGTACTTC
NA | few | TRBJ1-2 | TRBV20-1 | CSASPSAGRSTRGYTF | TGCAGTGCTAGTCCTTCTGCGGGCAGGAGTACTCGGGGCTACACCTTC
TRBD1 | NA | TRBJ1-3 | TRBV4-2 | CASSQDQGALGNTIYF | TGTGCCAGCAGCCAAGATCAGGGGGCTTTGGGAAACACCATATATTTT
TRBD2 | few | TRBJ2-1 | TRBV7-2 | CASSVSGAQFF | TGTGCCAGCAGCGTAAGCGGGGCGCAGTTCTTC
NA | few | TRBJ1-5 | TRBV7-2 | CASSFGFRGPQHF | TGTGCCAGCAGCTTTGGTTTTCGGGGACCCCAGCATTTT
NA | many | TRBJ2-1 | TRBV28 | CASSWDSYNEQFF | TGTGCCAGCAGCTGGGACTCCTACAATGAGCAGTTCTTC
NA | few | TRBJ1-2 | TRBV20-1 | CSALLTDRDYGYTF | TGCAGTGCTCTTTTGACGGACAGAGACTATGGCTACACCTTC
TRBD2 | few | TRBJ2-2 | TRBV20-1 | CSARDPREGVNGELFF | TGCAGTGCTAGAGATCCCCGGGAGGGCGTAAACGGGGAGCTGTTTTTT
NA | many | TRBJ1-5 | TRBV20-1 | CSAGQYSNQPQHF | TGCAGTGCTGGACAGTATAGCAATCAGCCCCAGCATTTT
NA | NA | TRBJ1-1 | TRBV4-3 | CASSQEAAVNTEAFF | TGCGCCAGCAGCCAAGAAGCAGCAGTGAACACTGAAGCTTTCTTT
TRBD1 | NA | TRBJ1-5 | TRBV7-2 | CASSLRTGATNQPQHF | TGTGCCAGCAGCTTAAGGACAGGGGCTACCAATCAGCCCCAGCATTTT
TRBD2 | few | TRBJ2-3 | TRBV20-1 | CSARGGTSGRGGTDTQYF | TGCAGTGCTAGAGGGGGGACTAGCGGGAGAGGAGGCACAGATACGCAGTATTTT
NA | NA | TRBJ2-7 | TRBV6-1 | CASRFRLSSSHSYEQYF | TGTGCCAGCAGGTTCAGATTAAGCTCCTCGCACTCCTACGAGCAGTACTTC
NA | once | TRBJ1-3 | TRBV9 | CASSVERSGNTIYF | TGTGCCAGCAGCGTAGAAAGGTCTGGAAACACCATATATTTT
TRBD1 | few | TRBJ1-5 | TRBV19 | CASTPPDRGYQPQHF | TGTGCCAGTACCCCGCCGGACAGGGGTTATCAGCCCCAGCATTTT
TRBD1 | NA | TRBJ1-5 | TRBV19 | CASSVGRDRENQPQHF | TGTGCCAGTAGCGTTGGACGGGACAGGGAGAATCAGCCCCAGCATTTT